The clone carrying this TCR beta chain showed up many times. This specimen comes from a study of T cells in Graves' hyperthyroidism and ophthalmopathy. Amplified regions were TCR beta CDR3 sequences from RNA transcripts. HTBI primers were the set used in a first-round RT-PCR of the TCR CDR3. One entry per CDR3 protein, called by TCRdb with MiXCR from the multiplex PCR reads. The sample records around 400,000 distinct CDR3 sequences, 12% to 15% being singletons. CDR3 length: 17 amino acids. CDR1 SGHNT and CDR2 YENEEA come from the germline V gene. J lost 7 bases, V lost 0 bases, and 9 bases had no gene match.

Source material: blood. This TCR derives from a woman aged 55 to 70 with Graves' ophthalmopathy. The V gene is TRBV11-3, the J gene TRBJ2-1, with TRBD2 identical over 10 bases. CDR3 sequence (DNA): TGTGCCAGCAGCTTAGAGTCTAGCGGGAGAGTAAGGAATGAGCAGTTCTTC. Translated, it gives CASSLESSGRVRNEQFF. The entire variable domain, with the rest obtained from reference TRBV11-3 and TRBJ2-1, is as follows: EAGVVQSPRYKIIEKKQPVAFWCNPISGHNTLYWYLQNLGQGPELLIRYENEEAVDDSQLPKDRFSAERLKGVDSTLKIQPAELGDSAVYLCASSLESSGRVRNEQFFGPGTRLTVL.